The 10 T cell receptor beta chains given below trace back to one sample, sequenced in a study of molecular identifiers for immune sequencing clone quantification. TCRdb re-analysed the PCR reads in MiXCR, keeping a single row per CDR3 protein. Here the sample spans hundreds of thousands of distinct CDR3 sequences, roughly 23% being singletons. Input material: naive CD8+ T cells from blood, with Jurkat cell RNA spiked in. Subset given: FACS-sorted CD8+CD4-CCR7+CD45RA+ naive T cells. The origin of the receptors is a human donor in good health. Some libraries in this study had Jurkat cell RNA spiked in.

This clonotype was seen at least ten times. V and J are TRBV7-6 and TRBJ2-2; D remains unclear. This CDR3 contains 17 residues. Germline V lookup: CDR1 SGHVS, CDR2 FNYEAQ. Trimming took 5 bases from V and 5 from J, leaving 21 bases between them. This chain's CDR3 is CASSDKRQAGRTGELFF. CDR3 in DNA: TGTGCCAGCAGCGACAAACGGCAGGCCGGCCGGACCGGGGAGCTGTTTTTT.

The J gene is TRBJ2-2, the V gene TRBV6-2 or TRBV6-3; 11 bases align to TRBD1. The CDR3 totals 16 residues. The V gene end was trimmed by 5 bases and the J gene end by 5 bases; junction bases not matched to a gene: 7. CDR1 is MNHEY and CDR2 is SVGEGT in the germline V gene. The CDR3 here is CASSGQGAFVTGELFF. The CDR3 bases are TGTGCCAGCAGTGGACAGGGGGCGTTTGTGACCGGGGAGCTGTTTTTT.

The table lists this clonotype with many counts. This chain connects TRBV30 to TRBJ2-5; tentative D call: TRBD2 (6 bases). The germline V and J ends were trimmed by 6 bases and 0 bases, with 14 bases remaining between them. This CDR3 is 14 amino acids long. Germline CDR1 reads GTSNPN; CDR2 reads SVGIG (reference sequence). CDR3 in amino acids: CACQRVEYQETQYF. The DNA of the CDR3 is TGTGCCTGCCAGCGGGTCGAATACCAAGAGACCCAGTACTTC.

The count of this clonotype is one. A much larger clone differs from this one at a single base, so this may be a read error. V and J are TRBV5-1 and TRBJ2-1; no clear D gene. V was pared by 0 bases and J by 7 bases, with 8 bases between. The V gene's germline CDR1 is SGHRS and CDR2 YFSETQ. The CDR3 loop spans 13 amino acids. The CDR3 loop reads CASSLGWANEQFF. In DNA form, the CDR3 reads TGCGCCAGCAGCTTGGGTTGGGCGAATGAGCAGTTCTTC.

This clonotype was counted at least ten times. V is TRBV6-2 or TRBV6-3 and J is TRBJ1-1, with D perhaps matching TRBD1 (5 bases). Germline CDR1 and CDR2: MNHEY and SVGEGT. Trimming took 2 bases from V and 2 from J, leaving 27 bases between them. The CDR3 runs to 20 residues. Here the CDR3 reads CASSYEVPPRDDGDNTEAFF. In DNA form, the CDR3 reads TGTGCCAGCAGTTACGAGGTGCCCCCCAGGGATGACGGGGACAACACTGAAGCTTTCTTT.

This clonotype was found many times. This sequence joins TRBV28 and TRBJ2-3, with 7 bases lining up with TRBD2. The CDR3 has 16 amino acids. Trimming cost V 6 bases and J 6 bases; bases outside gene matches: 15. Germline CDR1 MDHEN, CDR2 SYDVKM. The chain's CDR3 is CASRSLEAGDGDTQYF. For the CDR3, the DNA is TGTGCCAGCAGATCCTTAGAGGCGGGAGATGGTGATACGCAGTATTTT.

The gene calls are TRBV4-1 and TRBJ2-7, with no clear D. This CDR3 comprises 12 residues. Trimming cost V 2 bases and J 6 bases, with 8 bases left between them. Germline V lookup: CDR1 MGHRA, CDR2 YSYEKL. CDR3 sequence (DNA): TGCGCCAGCAGCCAAAGGTCGGCCGAGCAGTACTTC. Encoded protein: CASSQRSAEQYF.

The chain joins TRBV27 to TRBJ2-7, with D possibly matching TRBD2 (5 bases). Trimming pared 4 bases from V and 0 bases from J, leaving 10 bases between. The CDR3 consists of 14 residues. Germline CDR1 reads MNHEY; CDR2 reads SMNVEV (reference sequence). CDR3 DNA sequence: TGTGCCAGCAGTTCCGGGGAGAGCTCCTACGAGCAGTACTTC. Amino acids: CASSSGESSYEQYF.

V and J are TRBV27 and TRBJ2-7, with D perhaps TRBD1 or TRBD2 (6 bases each). This CDR3 region has 15 residues. Germline CDR1 and CDR2: MNHEY and SMNVEV (reference sequence). V lost 5 bases, J lost 2 bases, and 16 bases lay in between. CDR3 sequence reads: CASSPSWGAPYEQYF. DNA for the CDR3: TGTGCCAGCAGTCCATCCTGGGGGGCCCCCTACGAGCAGTACTTC.

The chain uses TRBV5-6 and TRBJ2-5; no clear D gene. The CDR3 contains 15 residues. Deletions cut 4 bases from V and 3 bases from J, with 16 bases between. The germline gives CDR1 SGHDT, CDR2 YYEEEE. CDR3 protein: CASSLAQAIEETQYF. CDR3 sequence (DNA): TGTGCCAGCAGCCTGGCGCAGGCGATTGAAGAGACCCAGTACTTC.